The sequence of this TCR beta chain was determined in a study of shared clonotypes between healthy human individuals. The unsorted PBMC sample used ten immunoSEQ deep assay plates. Sequencing used immunoSEQ multiplex PCR; TCRdb keeps in-frame clones, though not all of them. The profile shows approximately 470,000 clones, 70% to 80% of them singletons. Every donor was a Caucasian adult from Nashville, Tennessee. V dropped 0 bases and J dropped 2 bases, with 10 bases sitting between them. The CDR3 is 16 residues long. Looked up from germline, CDR1 is MNHNY and CDR2 is SVGAGI (reference sequence). Comments on this clone: What it binds is unknown.

General observations from the study: Blood was the only sampled material, and tissue repertoires likely differ.

This rearrangement joins TRBV6-6 to TRBJ2-2; D gene ambiguous. Sequenced input: PBMCs. The TCR sequence derives from a woman in her thirties or forties in good health. Some clones in this sample may be carry-over from other donors' samples. DNA for the CDR3: TGTGCCAGCAGTTACTCTGGGCAGCTTAACACCGGGGAGCTGTTTTTT. Translating gives CASSYSGQLNTGELFF.